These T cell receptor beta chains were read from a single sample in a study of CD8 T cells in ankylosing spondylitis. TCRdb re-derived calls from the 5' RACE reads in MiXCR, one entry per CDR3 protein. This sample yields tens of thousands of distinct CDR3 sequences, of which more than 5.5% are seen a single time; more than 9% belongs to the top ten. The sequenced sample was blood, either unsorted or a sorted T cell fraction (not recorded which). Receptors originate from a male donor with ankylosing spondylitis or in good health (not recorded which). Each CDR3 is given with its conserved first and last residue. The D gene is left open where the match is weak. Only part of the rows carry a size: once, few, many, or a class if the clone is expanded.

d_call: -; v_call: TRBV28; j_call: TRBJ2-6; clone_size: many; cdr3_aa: CASSLSRTVGANVLTF; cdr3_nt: TGTGCCAGCAGTTTATCCCGGACAGTTGGGGCCAACGTCCTGACTTTC
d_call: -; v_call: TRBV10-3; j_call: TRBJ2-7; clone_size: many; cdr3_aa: CAISDRQDEQYF; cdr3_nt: TGTGCCATCAGTGATCGACAGGACGAGCAGTACTTC
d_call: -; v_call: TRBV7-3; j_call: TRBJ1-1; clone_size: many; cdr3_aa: CASSWNSDSNVFF; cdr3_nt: TGTGCCAGCAGCTGGAACTCTGACAGTAATGTTTTCTTT
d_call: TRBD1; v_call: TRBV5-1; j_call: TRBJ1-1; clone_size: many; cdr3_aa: CASSLQRDREAFF; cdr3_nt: TGCGCCAGCAGCCTACAAAGGGACAGGGAAGCTTTCTTT
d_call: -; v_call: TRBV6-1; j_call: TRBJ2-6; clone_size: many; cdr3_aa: CALSGLGANVLTF; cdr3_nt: TGTGCCCTGAGTGGGCTAGGGGCCAACGTCCTGACTTTC
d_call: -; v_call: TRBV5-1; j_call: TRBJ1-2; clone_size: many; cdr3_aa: CASSLSRGDYGYTF; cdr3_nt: TGCGCCAGCAGCTTGTCCAGGGGTGACTATGGCTACACCTTC
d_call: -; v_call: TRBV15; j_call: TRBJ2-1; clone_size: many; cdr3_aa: CATSFGRSSYNEQFF; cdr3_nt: TGTGCCACCAGCTTCGGGCGAAGCTCCTACAATGAGCAGTTCTTC
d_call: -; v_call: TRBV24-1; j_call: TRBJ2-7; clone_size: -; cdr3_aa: CATSDRGGGGVYEQYF; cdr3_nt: TGTGCCACCAGTGACCGGGGTGGAGGGGGCGTCTACGAGCAGTACTTC
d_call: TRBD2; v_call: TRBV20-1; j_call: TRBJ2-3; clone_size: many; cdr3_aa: CSAEGLPYGDTQYF; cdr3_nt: TGCAGTGCCGAGGGACTACCGTACGGGGATACGCAGTATTTT
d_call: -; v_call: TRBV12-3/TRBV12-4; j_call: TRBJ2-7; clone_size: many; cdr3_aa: CASSPRWGAGEQYF; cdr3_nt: TGTGCCAGCAGTCCCCGTTGGGGAGCCGGCGAGCAGTACTTC
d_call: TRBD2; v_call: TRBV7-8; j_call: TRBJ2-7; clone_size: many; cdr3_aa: CASSPGLAGAVGEQYF; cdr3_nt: TGTGCCAGCAGCCCCGGACTAGCGGGAGCAGTCGGCGAGCAGTACTTC
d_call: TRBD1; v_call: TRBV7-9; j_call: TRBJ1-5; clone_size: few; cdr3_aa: CASSLSDRGTQHF; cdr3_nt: TGTGCCAGCAGCCTTAGTGACAGGGGGACCCAGCATTTT
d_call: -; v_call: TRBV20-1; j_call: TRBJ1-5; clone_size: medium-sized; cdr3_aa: CSFGHSNQPQHF; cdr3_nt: TGCAGCTTTGGCCATAGCAATCAGCCCCAGCATTTT
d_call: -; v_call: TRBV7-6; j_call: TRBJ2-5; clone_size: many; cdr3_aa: CASSLTMETQYF; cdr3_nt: TGTGCCAGCAGCTTAACAATGGAGACCCAGTACTTC